The clone carrying this T cell receptor beta chain was recorded a few times. The antigen is not known. The CDR3 runs to 15 residues. The ends lost 3 bases at V and 6 bases at J; junction bases unmatched: 7. In germline, CDR1 is SNHLY, CDR2 FYNNEI. The data were taken from a study of T cells in tumors after PD-1 blockade. Study overall: Prior checkpoint blockade, systemic immunosuppressant use, or anti-cancer therapy within 4 weeks excluded patients. A subset received ongoing vismodegib 150 mg daily alongside anti-PD-1 therapy.

Generated by immunoSEQ multiplex PCR, the TCRdb table keeps only in-frame clones and is missing some. Here the sample spans around 60,000 clones, about 82% being singletons. Input was 616 ng to 6,004 ng of genomic DNA from tumor or blood. General study results and limits: Some novel exhausted tumor clones appeared in pre-treatment blood, suggesting peripheral recruitment.

This sample comprised PBMCs, obtained before anti-PD-1 treatment. The origin of this receptor is a human donor with basal cell carcinoma. V and J are TRBV2 and TRBJ2-7; 11 bases line up with TRBD1. The CDR3 DNA is TGTGCCAGCAGTGAGTTAGGGACAGGGGGAAGCGAGCAGTACTTC. It is translated as CASSELGTGGSEQYF.